A selection of T cell receptor beta chains follows, all from one sample in a study of shared clonotypes between healthy human individuals. The table came from immunoSEQ multiplex PCR; TCRdb's copy has only in-frame clones and leaves some out. This repertoire shows some 2,500,000 clones, roughly 90% found once; its top ten account for around 0.4%. What was sequenced was naive CD4+ T cells from PBMCs. Receptors were obtained from a young man in good health. Some clones in this sample may be carry-over from other donors' samples. Each CDR3 is given with its conserved first and last residue. Each record gives: V gene, D gene, J gene, clone size, CDR3 protein, CDR3 DNA. The D gene is left open where the match is weak. Not every row has a clone size; where given, it reads once, few, many or a size class.

V gene: TRBV11-2
D gene: TRBD1
J gene: TRBJ1-1
clone size: once
CDR3 protein: CASSKNRGQGNTEAFF
CDR3 DNA: TGTGCCAGCAGCAAGAACAGGGGTCAAGGGAACACTGAAGCTTTCTTT

V gene: TRBV5-6
D gene: NA
J gene: TRBJ1-5
clone size: NA
CDR3 protein: CASSQGPRQPQHF
CDR3 DNA: TGTGCCAGCAGCCAAGGCCCGCGGCAGCCCCAGCATTTT

V gene: TRBV9
D gene: NA
J gene: TRBJ2-2
clone size: NA
CDR3 protein: CASSVGPPGAYTGELFF
CDR3 DNA: TGTGCCAGCAGCGTAGGACCTCCGGGGGCTTATACCGGGGAGCTGTTTTTT

V gene: TRBV6-5
D gene: NA
J gene: TRBJ2-1
clone size: once
CDR3 protein: CASSIAGQIEQFF
CDR3 DNA: TGTGCCAGCAGCATAGCGGGACAGATTGAGCAGTTCTTC

V gene: TRBV29-1
D gene: TRBD2
J gene: TRBJ2-1
clone size: NA
CDR3 protein: CSVWTSGQFF
CDR3 DNA: TGCAGCGTGTGGACTAGCGGGCAGTTCTTC

V gene: TRBV15
D gene: TRBD1
J gene: TRBJ1-2
clone size: NA
CDR3 protein: CATSRAGTGNNYGYTF
CDR3 DNA: TGTGCCACCAGCAGAGCCGGGACAGGGAATAACTATGGCTACACCTTC

V gene: TRBV30
D gene: NA
J gene: TRBJ2-3
clone size: NA
CDR3 protein: CAWSPRTDTQYF
CDR3 DNA: TGTGCCTGGAGTCCCCGCACAGATACGCAGTATTTT

V gene: TRBV29-1
D gene: TRBD2
J gene: TRBJ2-3
clone size: NA
CDR3 protein: CSVLSSGSAASTDTQYF
CDR3 DNA: TGCAGCGTCTTGAGTAGCGGGAGTGCTGCTAGCACAGATACGCAGTATTTT

V gene: TRBV7-9
D gene: NA
J gene: TRBJ2-7
clone size: NA
CDR3 protein: CASSLRGAAEQYF
CDR3 DNA: TGTGCCAGCAGCTTAAGAGGGGCAGCCGAGCAGTACTTC

V gene: TRBV5-1
D gene: NA
J gene: TRBJ2-1
clone size: NA
CDR3 protein: CASSLGGYNEQFF
CDR3 DNA: TGCGCCAGCAGCTTGGGGGGCTACAATGAGCAGTTCTTC

V gene: TRBV28
D gene: TRBD2
J gene: TRBJ2-3
clone size: NA
CDR3 protein: CASTGDYTDTQYF
CDR3 DNA: TGTGCCAGCACCGGGGACTACACAGATACGCAGTATTTT

V gene: TRBV15
D gene: TRBD2
J gene: TRBJ2-1
clone size: NA
CDR3 protein: CATTAGRWEGIGANEQFF
CDR3 DNA: TGTGCCACCACGGCCGGAAGGTGGGAGGGAATCGGGGCGAATGAGCAGTTCTTC

V gene: TRBV5-4
D gene: TRBD2
J gene: TRBJ2-7
clone size: NA
CDR3 protein: CASSLYASGNEQYF
CDR3 DNA: TGTGCCAGCAGCTTGTATGCTAGCGGGAACGAGCAGTACTTC

V gene: TRBV5-1
D gene: NA
J gene: TRBJ2-3
clone size: NA
CDR3 protein: CASSFGLAMSTDTQYF
CDR3 DNA: TGCGCCAGCAGCTTTGGTTTGGCCATGAGCACAGATACGCAGTATTTT

V gene: TRBV28
D gene: TRBD2
J gene: TRBJ2-4
clone size: NA
CDR3 protein: CASSRAVSGKTKNIQYF
CDR3 DNA: TGTGCCAGCAGCAGAGCCGTTAGCGGGAAGACCAAAAACATTCAGTACTTC

V gene: TRBV5-1
D gene: TRBD2
J gene: TRBJ2-3
clone size: NA
CDR3 protein: CASSPLAGVTDTQYF
CDR3 DNA: TGCGCCAGCAGCCCCCTAGCGGGAGTTACGGATACGCAGTATTTT

V gene: TRBV11-2
D gene: NA
J gene: TRBJ2-2
clone size: NA
CDR3 protein: CASSLVTPSTGELFF
CDR3 DNA: TGTGCCAGCAGCTTAGTCACTCCGAGCACCGGGGAGCTGTTTTTT

V gene: TRBV5-8
D gene: NA
J gene: TRBJ2-7
clone size: once
CDR3 protein: CASTPPGSSYEQYF
CDR3 DNA: TGTGCCAGCACACCCCCTGGAAGCTCCTACGAGCAGTACTTC